This TCR beta chain came from a study of blood T cells in healthy people across ages. Combining a sample-barcoded 5' primer with a J-beta primer mix, a second PCR ran for about 7 to 12 cycles. TCRdb reprocessed the 5' RACE reads via MiXCR and lists one record per CDR3 protein. Counted here are about 800,000 distinct CDR3 sequences, about three fifths occurring once; the ten biggest clones make up approximately 21%. CDR3 size: 19 residues. Per the germline V gene, CDR1 is MGHDK and CDR2 is SYGVNS. V lost 4 bases and J lost 2, with 21 bases in between. This receptor was taken from a man in his thirties or forties in good health. This rearrangement joins TRBV25-1 to TRBJ2-6; no clear D gene. The sequencing sample was made of blood. This chain's CDR3 is CASSGLTGSNHPGANVLTF. Here the CDR3 DNA reads TGTGCCAGCAGTGGACTTACGGGTTCCAACCATCCTGGGGCCAACGTCCTGACTTTC.